A single sample gave rise to the 10 T cell receptor beta chains below, sequenced in a study of prognosis after radiotherapy for stage I lung cancer. Multiplex PCR in two rounds served to amplify TCR beta CDR3 from genomic DNA. Used in first-round PCR were primers specific to each TRBV and TRBJ gene. TCRdb independently ran MiXCR on the multiplex PCR reads; one entry per CDR3 protein. The sample lists some 34,000 distinct CDR3 sequences, approximately 35% occurring once. The sequencing here drew on PBMCs, taken before or after stereotactic body radiation therapy (not recorded which). The receptors here all came from a donor at least 50 years old with non-small cell lung cancer.

This clonotype was detected ten times or more. CDR3 nucleotides: TGTGCCAGCAGTGGGACACCCGGCTACACCTTC. As protein: CASSGTPGYTF. The chain is built from TRBV25-1 and TRBJ1-2; perhaps TRBD1 as D (5 bases). With 4 bases removed from V and 8 bases from J, the gap between germline ends came to 8 bases. The germline V gene encodes CDR1 MGHDK and CDR2 SYGVNS. The CDR3 spans 11 residues.

For this clonotype: Compared with germline, one end of the junction differs, possibly owing to a read error. The chain is built from TRBV6-2 or TRBV6-3 and TRBJ1-1; perhaps TRBD1 as D (5 bases). Germline loops: CDR1 MNHEY, CDR2 SVGEGT. The CDR3 has 13 amino acids. As DNA, the CDR3 is TGCGCCAGCAGGACAAGGGAAGGCACTGAAGCTTTCTTT. Translated, it gives CASRTREGTEAFF.

This clonotype was seen repeatedly, ten times or more. The chain is built from TRBV4-1 and TRBJ1-5, with a weak D call TRBD1 (6 bases). Germline V lookup: CDR1 MGHRA, CDR2 YSYEKL. The CDR3 loop spans 19 amino acids. Trimming pared 4 bases from V and 0 bases from J, leaving 22 bases between. CDR3 DNA: TGCGCCAGCAGCCCCTCCATTGGGACATCCGGTTCTAGCAATCAGCCCCAGCATTTT. Translation gives CASSPSIGTSGSSNQPQHF.

The chain carries TRBV2 and TRBJ2-7; D unresolved. The CDR3 has 13 amino acids. V lost 3 bases and J 0 bases, leaving 6 bases between the germline ends. Per the germline V gene, CDR1 is SNHLY and CDR2 is FYNNEI. CDR3 coding DNA: TGTGCCAGCAGTGAGGTGAACTCCTACGAGCAGTACTTC. It translates to CASSEVNSYEQYF.

As concerns this clonotype: A read error may produce the germline difference seen at one junction end. The rearrangement uses TRBV6-2 or TRBV6-3 and TRBJ2-6; D ambiguous. The CDR3 has 16 amino acids. Looked up from germline, CDR1 is MNHEY and CDR2 is SVGEGT. CDR3 sequence: CASSLLPDGGSNVLTF. As DNA, the CDR3 is TGTGCCAGCAGTCTCCTTCCCGATGGTGGGTCCAACGTCCTGACTTTC.

This clonotype showed up many times. This sequence joins TRBV10-2 and TRBJ2-3; either TRBD1 or TRBD2 may supply D (6 bases each). Looked up from germline, CDR1 is WSHSY and CDR2 is SAAADI. V was clipped by 4 bases and J by 5 bases, with 13 bases between them. The CDR3 totals 14 residues. In DNA, the CDR3 is TGCGCCAGCAGTGCGGGGGCGCGGGTAGATACGCAGTATTTT. It translates to CASSAGARVDTQYF.

Ten or more counts support this clonotype. The chain is built from TRBV6-1 and TRBJ2-1; no clear D. The CDR3 is 12 residues long. Trimming removed 6 bases from V and 10 bases from J, with 13 bases in between. Germline values: CDR1 MNHNS, CDR2 SASEGT. The chain's CDR3 is CASSDTGREQFF. The CDR3 DNA is TGTGCCAGCAGCGATACCGGACGCGAGCAGTTCTTC.

This clonotype was seen repeatedly, ten times or more. J is TRBJ2-1 and V is TRBV12-5; 7 nucleotides line up with TRBD1. The CDR3 has 13 residues. Germline CDR1 LGHNT, CDR2 FRNRAP. The trim removed 6 bases at V and 8 bases at J, leaving 7 bases unmatched. In DNA, the CDR3 is TGTGCTAGTGGCTTCTCCCAGGGGGATGAGCAGTTCTTC. It is translated as CASGFSQGDEQFF.

There are many counts of this clonotype. The chain is built from TRBV6-2 or TRBV6-3 and TRBJ1-5; D ambiguous. Germline V gene sequence: CDR1 MNHEY, CDR2 SVGEGT. This CDR3 region has 13 residues. Deletions cut 2 bases from V and 4 bases from J, with 6 bases between. The CDR3 coding sequence is TGTGCCAGCAGTTACGAGCAGAATCAGCCCCAGCATTTT. It translates to CASSYEQNQPQHF.

The chain recombines TRBV5-1 with TRBJ2-1; 7 positions agree with TRBD2. V shed 1 base, J shed 4 bases, and the junction held 8 bases outside the gene matches. Germline V gene sequence: CDR1 SGHRS, CDR2 YFSETQ. The CDR3 length is 16 residues. CDR3 sequence (DNA): TGCGCCAGCAGCTTGAGTGTGGCGGGAGCTTACAATGAGCAGTTCTTC. Translated: CASSLSVAGAYNEQFF. The full variable domain, with the rest looked up from reference TRBV5-1 and TRBJ2-1, is KAGVTQTPRYLIKTRGQQVTLSCSPISGHRSVSWYQQTPGQGLQFLFEYFSETQRNKGNFPGRFSGRQFSNSRSEMNVSTLELGDSALYLCASSLSVAGAYNEQFFGPGTRLTVL.